This TCR beta chain was observed in a study of blood T cell repertoires in COVID-19. With 2 bases removed from V and 8 bases from J, the gap between germline ends came to 16 bases. Per germline, CDR1 SGHRS and CDR2 YFSETQ. This CDR3 contains 15 residues. Profiled with immunoSEQ multiplex PCR; TCRdb holds only in-frame clones, not every one. The sample lists 250,000 or so clones, approximately 80% occurring once. This chain connects TRBV5-1 to TRBJ1-4, with TRBD1 as a possible D gene (5 bases). Sample: peripheral blood. The sequence derives from a woman in her sixties or seventies with acute or convalescent COVID-19. The CDR3 loop reads CASSLTARAGEKLFF. DNA for the CDR3: TGCGCCAGCAGCTTAACCGCCAGGGCGGGGGAAAAACTGTTTTTT.